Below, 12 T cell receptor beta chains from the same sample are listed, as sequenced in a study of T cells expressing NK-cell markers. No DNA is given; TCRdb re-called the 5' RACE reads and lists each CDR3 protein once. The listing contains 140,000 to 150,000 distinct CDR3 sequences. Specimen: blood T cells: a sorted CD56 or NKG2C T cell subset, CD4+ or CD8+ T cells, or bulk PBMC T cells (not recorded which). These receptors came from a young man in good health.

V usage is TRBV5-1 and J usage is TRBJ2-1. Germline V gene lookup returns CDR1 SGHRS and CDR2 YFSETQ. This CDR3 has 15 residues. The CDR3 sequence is CASSLEDPQGNEQFF.

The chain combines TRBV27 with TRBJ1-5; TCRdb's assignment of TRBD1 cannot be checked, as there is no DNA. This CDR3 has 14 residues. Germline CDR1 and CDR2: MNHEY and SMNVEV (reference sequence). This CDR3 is CASSLRTGWEPQHF.

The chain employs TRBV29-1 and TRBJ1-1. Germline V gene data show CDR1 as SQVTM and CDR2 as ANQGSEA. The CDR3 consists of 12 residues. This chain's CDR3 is CSVLHGDTEAFF.

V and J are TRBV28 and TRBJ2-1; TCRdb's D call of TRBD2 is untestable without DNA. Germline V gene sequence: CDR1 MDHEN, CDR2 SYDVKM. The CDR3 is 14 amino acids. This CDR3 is CASSLSGRYNEQFF.

This CDR3 is CASSLTGPINEQFF. The genes are TRBV7-3 and TRBJ2-1. The CDR3 is made up of 14 amino acids. Germline values: CDR1 SGHTA, CDR2 FQGTGA. The full variable domain, rest sourced from reference TRBV7-3 and TRBJ2-1, is GAGVSQTPSNKVTEKGKYVELRCDPISGHTALYWYRQSLGQGPEFLIYFQGTGAADDSGLPNDRFFAVRPEGSVSTLKIQRTERGDSAVYLCASSLTGPINEQFFGPGTRLTVL.

The CDR3: CASSVEGYYGYTF. The chain recombines TRBV9 with TRBJ1-2. The germline V gene encodes CDR1 SGDLS and CDR2 YYNGEE. The CDR3 sequence is 13 residues long.

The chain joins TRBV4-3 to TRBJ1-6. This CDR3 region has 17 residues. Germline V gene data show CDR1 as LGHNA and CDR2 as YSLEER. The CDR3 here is CASSQVGQSSYNSPLHF.

The CDR3 sequence is CASSFRRDRVHEQFF. The rearrangement links TRBV7-6 to TRBJ2-1; with no DNA, the TCRdb D assignment of TRBD1 cannot be verified. The CDR3 is 15 residues long. Germline CDR1 and CDR2: SGHVS and FNYEAQ.

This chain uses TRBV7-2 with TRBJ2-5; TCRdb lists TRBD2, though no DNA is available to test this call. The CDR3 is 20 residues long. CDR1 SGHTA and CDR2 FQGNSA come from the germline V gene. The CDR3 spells CASSLAVSGLAGTQRETQYF.

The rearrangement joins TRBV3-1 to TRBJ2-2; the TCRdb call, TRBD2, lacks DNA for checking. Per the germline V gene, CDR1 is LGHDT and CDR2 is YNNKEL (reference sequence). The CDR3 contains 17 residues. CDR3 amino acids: CASSRITSARDTGELFF. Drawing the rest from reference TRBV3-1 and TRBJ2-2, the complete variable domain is DTAVSQTPKYLVTQMGNDKSIKCEQNLGHDTMYWYKQDSKKFLKIMFSYNNKELIINETVPNRFSPKSPDKAHLNLHINSLELGDSAVYFCASSRITSARDTGELFFGEGSRLTVL.

The CDR3 protein is CASSPSPDANTEAFF. J is TRBJ1-1 and V is TRBV5-1; TCRdb outputs TRBD1, but without DNA this stays unchecked. This CDR3 is built from 15 residues. Germline V CDR1 and CDR2: SGHRS, YFSETQ.

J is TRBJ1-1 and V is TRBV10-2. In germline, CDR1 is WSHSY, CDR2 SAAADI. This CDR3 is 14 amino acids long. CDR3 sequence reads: CASSEGRGNTEAFF.